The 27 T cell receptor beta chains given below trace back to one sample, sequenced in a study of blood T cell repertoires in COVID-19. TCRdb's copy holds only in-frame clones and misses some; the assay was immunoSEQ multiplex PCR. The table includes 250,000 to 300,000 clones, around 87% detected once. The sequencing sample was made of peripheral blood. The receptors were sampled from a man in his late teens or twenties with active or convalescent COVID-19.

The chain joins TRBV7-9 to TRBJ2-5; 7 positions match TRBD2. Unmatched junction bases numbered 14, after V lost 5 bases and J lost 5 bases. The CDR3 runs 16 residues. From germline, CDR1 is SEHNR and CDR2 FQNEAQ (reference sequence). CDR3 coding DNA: TGTGCCAGCAGCAAACCGGGACTCCTGGGGGGGGAGACCCAGTACTTC. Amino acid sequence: CASSKPGLLGGETQYF.

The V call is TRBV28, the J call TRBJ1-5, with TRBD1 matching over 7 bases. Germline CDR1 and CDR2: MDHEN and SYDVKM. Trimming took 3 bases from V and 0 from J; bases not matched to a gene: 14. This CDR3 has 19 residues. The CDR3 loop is CASSFFVTRTGDSNQPQHF. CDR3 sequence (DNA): TGTGCCAGCAGTTTTTTTGTTACCCGGACAGGCGATAGCAATCAGCCCCAGCATTTT.

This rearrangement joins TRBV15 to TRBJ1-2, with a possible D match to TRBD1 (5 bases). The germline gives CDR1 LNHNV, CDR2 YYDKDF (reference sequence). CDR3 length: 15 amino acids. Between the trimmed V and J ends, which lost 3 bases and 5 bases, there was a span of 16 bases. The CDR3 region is CATSSTTENKYGYTF. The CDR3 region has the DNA TGTGCCACCAGCAGTACGACAGAGAATAAGTATGGCTACACCTTC.

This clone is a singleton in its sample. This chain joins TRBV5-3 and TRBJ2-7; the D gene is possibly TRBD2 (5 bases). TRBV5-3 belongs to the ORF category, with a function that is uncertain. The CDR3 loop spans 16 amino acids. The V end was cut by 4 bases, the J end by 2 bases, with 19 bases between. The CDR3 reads CARSPRLPLSPYEQYF. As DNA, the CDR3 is TGTGCCAGAAGCCCTCGACTACCTCTCTCCCCCTACGAGCAGTACTTC.

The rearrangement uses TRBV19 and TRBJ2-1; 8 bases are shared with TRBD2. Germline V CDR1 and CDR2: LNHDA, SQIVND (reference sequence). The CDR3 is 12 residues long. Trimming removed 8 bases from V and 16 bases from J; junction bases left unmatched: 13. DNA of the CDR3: TGTGCCAGTGGATCCCAGTACGGGAGGGCTTTCTTC. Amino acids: CASGSQYGRAFF.

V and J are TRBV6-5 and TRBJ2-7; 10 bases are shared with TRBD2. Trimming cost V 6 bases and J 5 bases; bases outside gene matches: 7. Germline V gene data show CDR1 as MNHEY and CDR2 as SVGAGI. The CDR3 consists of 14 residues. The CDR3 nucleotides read TGTGCCAGCAGAACACTAGCGGGGCGCCACGAGCAGTACTTC. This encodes CASRTLAGRHEQYF.

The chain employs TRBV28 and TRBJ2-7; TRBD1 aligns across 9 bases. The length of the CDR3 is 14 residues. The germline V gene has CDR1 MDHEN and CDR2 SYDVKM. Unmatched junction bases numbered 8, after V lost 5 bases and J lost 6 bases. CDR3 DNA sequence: TGTGCCAGCAGTCGGGGACAGGGAGGTGGCGAGCAGTACTTC. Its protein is CASSRGQGGGEQYF.

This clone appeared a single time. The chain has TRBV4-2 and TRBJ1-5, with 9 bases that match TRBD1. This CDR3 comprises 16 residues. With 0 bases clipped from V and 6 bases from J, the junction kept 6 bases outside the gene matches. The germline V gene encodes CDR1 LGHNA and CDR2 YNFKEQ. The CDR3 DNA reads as TGTGCCAGCAGCCAAGATAGCGGGACAGGGAGTCAGCCCCAGCATTTT. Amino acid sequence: CASSQDSGTGSQPQHF.

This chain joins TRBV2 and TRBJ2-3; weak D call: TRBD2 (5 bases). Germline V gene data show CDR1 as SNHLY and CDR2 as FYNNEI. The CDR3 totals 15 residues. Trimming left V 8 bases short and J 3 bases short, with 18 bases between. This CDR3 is CASGETSLRTDTQYF. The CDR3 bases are TGTGCCAGCGGGGAAACTAGTCTTCGAACAGATACGCAGTATTTT.

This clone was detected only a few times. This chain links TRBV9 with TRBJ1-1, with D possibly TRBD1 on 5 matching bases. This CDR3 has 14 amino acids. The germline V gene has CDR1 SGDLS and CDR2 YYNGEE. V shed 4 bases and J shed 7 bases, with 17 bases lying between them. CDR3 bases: TGTGCCAGCAGCCACGAAGGTCTGGGGCGTGAAGCTTTCTTT. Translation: CASSHEGLGREAFF.

CDR3 amino acids: CASSFFPLSLEQYF. The DNA of the CDR3 is TGTGCCAGCAGCTTTTTCCCCTTGTCCCTAGAGCAGTACTTC. The V call is TRBV7-2, the J call TRBJ2-7, with D hard to call. Trimming pared 3 bases from V and 7 bases from J, leaving 16 bases between. Germline V CDR1 and CDR2: SGHTA, FQGNSA. CDR3 size: 14 residues.

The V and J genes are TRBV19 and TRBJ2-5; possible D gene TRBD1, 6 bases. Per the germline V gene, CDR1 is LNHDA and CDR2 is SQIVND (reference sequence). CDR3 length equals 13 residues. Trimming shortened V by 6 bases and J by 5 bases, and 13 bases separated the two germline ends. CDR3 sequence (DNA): TGTGCCAGTAGCAACAGGGCCGGGGAGACCCAGTACTTC. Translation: CASSNRAGETQYF.

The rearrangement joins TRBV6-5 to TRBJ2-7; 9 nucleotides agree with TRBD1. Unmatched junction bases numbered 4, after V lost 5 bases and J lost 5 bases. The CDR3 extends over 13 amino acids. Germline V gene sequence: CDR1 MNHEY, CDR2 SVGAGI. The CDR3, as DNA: TGTGCCAGCAGTCCCACAGGGGGCCACGAGCAGTACTTC. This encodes CASSPTGGHEQYF.

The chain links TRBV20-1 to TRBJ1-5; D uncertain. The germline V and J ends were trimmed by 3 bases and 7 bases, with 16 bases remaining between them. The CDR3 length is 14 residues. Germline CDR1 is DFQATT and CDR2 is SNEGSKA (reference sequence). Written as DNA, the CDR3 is TGCAGTGCTAGTCCCGGGGTCCCCTGGCAGCCCCAGCATTTT. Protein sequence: CSASPGVPWQPQHF.

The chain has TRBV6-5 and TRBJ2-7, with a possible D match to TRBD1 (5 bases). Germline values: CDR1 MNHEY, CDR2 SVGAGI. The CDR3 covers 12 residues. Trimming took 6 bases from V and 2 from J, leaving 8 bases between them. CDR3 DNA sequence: TGTGCCAGCAGCACAGGAACCTACGAGCAGTACTTC. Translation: CASSTGTYEQYF.

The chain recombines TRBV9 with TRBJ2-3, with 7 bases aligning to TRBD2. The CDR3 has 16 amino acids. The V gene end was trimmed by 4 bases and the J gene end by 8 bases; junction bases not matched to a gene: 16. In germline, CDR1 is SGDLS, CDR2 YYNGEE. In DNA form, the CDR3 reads TGTGCCAGCAGCCCAAGAGGACTAGAGAGGGTGGGTACGCAGTATTTT. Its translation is CASSPRGLERVGTQYF.

CDR3: CASSLYTSGSPGELFF. The CDR3 bases are TGTGCCAGCAGCCTCTACACCAGCGGGAGTCCCGGGGAGCTGTTTTTT. The V call is TRBV7-6, the J call TRBJ2-2, with 8 bases aligning to TRBD2. Looked up from germline, CDR1 is SGHVS and CDR2 is FNYEAQ. V shed 5 bases and J 6 bases; nucleotides not matched to a gene: 11. This CDR3 spans 16 amino acids.

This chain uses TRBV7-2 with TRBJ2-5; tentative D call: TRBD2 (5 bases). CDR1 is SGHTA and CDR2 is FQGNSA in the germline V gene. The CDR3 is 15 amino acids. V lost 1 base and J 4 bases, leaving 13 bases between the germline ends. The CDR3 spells CASSLGTSRAETQYF. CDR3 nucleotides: TGTGCCAGCAGCTTAGGGACTTCCCGAGCAGAGACCCAGTACTTC.

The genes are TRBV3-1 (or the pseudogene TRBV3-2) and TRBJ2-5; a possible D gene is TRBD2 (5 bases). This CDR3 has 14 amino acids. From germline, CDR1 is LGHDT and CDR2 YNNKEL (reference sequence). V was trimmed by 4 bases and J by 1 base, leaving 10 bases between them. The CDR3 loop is CASSPDGIQETQYF. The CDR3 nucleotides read TGTGCCAGCAGCCCTGACGGGATCCAAGAGACCCAGTACTTC.

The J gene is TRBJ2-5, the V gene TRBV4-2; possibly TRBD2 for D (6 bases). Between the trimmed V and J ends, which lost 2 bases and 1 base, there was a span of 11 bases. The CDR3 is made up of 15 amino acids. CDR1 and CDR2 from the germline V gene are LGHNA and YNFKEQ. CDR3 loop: CASSQQGGFQETQYF. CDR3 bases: TGTGCCAGCAGCCAACAGGGAGGATTCCAAGAGACCCAGTACTTC.

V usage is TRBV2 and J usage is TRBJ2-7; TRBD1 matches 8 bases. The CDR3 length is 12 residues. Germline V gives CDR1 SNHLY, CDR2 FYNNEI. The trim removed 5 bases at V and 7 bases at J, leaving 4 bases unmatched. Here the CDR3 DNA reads TGTGCCAGCAGTTACCGGACAGGGGAGCAGTACTTC. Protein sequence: CASSYRTGEQYF.

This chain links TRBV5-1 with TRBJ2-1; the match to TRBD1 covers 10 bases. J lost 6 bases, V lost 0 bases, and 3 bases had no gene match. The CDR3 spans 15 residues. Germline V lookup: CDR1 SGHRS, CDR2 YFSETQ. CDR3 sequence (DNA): TGCGCCAGCAGCTTGGAGGGACAGGGGATCAATGAGCAGTTCTTC. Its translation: CASSLEGQGINEQFF.

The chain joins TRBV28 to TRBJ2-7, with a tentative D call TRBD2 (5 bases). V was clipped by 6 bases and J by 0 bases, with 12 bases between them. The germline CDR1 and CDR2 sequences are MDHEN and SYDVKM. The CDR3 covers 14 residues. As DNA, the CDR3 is TGTGCCAGCAGAGCATCCGGGAACTCCTACGAGCAGTACTTC. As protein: CASRASGNSYEQYF.

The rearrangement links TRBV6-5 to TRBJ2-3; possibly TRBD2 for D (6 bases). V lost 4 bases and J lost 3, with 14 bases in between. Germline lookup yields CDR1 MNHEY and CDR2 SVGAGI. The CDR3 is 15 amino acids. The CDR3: CASSSQGGLTDTQYF. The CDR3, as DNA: TGTGCCAGCAGTTCCCAGGGAGGCTTAACAGATACGCAGTATTTT.

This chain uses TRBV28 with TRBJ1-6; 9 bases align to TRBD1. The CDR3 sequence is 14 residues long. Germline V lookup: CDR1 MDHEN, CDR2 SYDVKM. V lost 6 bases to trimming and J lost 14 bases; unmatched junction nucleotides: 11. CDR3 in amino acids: CASRGGQGLLTLHF. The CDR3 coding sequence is TGTGCCAGCAGGGGGGGACAGGGTCTCCTCACCCTCCACTTT. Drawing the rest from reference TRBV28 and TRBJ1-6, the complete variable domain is DVKVTQSSRYLVKRTGEKVFLECVQDMDHENMFWYRQDPGLGLRLIYFSYDVKMKEKGDIPEGYSVSREKKERFSLILESASTNQTSMYLCASRGGQGLLTLHFGNGTRLTVT.

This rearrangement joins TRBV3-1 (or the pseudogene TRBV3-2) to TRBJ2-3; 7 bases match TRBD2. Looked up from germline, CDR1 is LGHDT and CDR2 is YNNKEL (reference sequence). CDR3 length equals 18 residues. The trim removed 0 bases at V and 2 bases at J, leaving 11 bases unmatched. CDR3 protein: CASSQDRLAVTNTDTQYF. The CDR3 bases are TGTGCCAGCAGCCAAGATCGTCTAGCGGTAACTAACACAGATACGCAGTATTTT.

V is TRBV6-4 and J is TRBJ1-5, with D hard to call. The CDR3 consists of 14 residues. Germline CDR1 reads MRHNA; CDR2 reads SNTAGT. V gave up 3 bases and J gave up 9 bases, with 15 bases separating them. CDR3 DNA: TGTGCCAGCAGTGATAGCATTCCTCCGAGGCCCCAGCATTTT. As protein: CASSDSIPPRPQHF.